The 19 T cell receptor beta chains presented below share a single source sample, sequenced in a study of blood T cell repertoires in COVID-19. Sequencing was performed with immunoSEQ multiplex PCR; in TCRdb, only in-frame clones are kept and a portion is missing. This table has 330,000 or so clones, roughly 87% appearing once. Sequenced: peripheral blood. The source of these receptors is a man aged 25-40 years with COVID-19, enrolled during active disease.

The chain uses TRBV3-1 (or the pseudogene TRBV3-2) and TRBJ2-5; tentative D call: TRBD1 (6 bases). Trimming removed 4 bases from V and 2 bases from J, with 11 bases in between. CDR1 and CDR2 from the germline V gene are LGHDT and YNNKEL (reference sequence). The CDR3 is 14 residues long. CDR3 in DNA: TGTGCCAGCAGCCGTAACAGGGCTCAAGAGACCCAGTACTTC. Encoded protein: CASSRNRAQETQYF.

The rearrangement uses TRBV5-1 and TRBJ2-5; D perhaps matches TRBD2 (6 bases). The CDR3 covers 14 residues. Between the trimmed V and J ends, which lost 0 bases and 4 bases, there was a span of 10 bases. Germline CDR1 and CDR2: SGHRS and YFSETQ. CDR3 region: CASSLAAGPETQYF. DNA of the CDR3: TGCGCCAGCAGCTTGGCAGCGGGCCCAGAGACCCAGTACTTC.

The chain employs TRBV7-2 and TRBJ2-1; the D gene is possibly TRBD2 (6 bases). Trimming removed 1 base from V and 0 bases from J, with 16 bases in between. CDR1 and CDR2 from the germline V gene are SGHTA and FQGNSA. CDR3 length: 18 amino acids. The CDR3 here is CASSLEEGLSSSYNEQFF. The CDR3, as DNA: TGTGCCAGCAGCTTAGAGGAGGGGCTCTCCAGCTCCTACAATGAGCAGTTCTTC. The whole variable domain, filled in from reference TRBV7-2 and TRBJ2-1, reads GAGVSQSPSNKVTEKGKDVELRCDPISGHTALYWYRQSLGQGLEFLIYFQGNSAPDKSGLPSDRFSAERTGGSVSTLTIQRTQQEDSAVYLCASSLEEGLSSSYNEQFFGPGTRLTVL.

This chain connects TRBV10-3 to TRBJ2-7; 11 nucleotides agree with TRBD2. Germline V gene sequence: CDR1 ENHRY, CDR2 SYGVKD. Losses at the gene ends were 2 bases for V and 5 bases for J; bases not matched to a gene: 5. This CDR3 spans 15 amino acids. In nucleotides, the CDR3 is TGTGCCATCAGTGAGAACCTAGCGGGGGGAAACGAGCAGTACTTC. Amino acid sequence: CAISENLAGGNEQYF.

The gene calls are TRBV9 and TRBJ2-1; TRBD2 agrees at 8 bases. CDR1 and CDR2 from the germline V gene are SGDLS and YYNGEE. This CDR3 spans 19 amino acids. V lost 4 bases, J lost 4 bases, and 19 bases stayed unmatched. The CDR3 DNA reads TGTGCCAGCAGCCCCGCCCGCGTAGGAGCGGGAGTAGAGTACAATGAGCAGTTCTTC. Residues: CASSPARVGAGVEYNEQFF. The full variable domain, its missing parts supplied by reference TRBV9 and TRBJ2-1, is DSGVTQTPKHLITATGQRVTLRCSPRSGDLSVYWYQQSLDQGLQFLIQYYNGEERAKGNILERFSAQQFPDLHSELNLSSLELGDSALYFCASSPARVGAGVEYNEQFFGPGTRLTVL.

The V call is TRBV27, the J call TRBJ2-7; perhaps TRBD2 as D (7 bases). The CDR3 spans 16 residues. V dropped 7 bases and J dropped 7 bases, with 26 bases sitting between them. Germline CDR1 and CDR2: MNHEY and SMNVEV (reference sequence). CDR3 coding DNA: TGTGCCAGCACCCCCAATGGCGACCGGGGGGCTGGGGAGCAGTACTTC. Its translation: CASTPNGDRGAGEQYF.

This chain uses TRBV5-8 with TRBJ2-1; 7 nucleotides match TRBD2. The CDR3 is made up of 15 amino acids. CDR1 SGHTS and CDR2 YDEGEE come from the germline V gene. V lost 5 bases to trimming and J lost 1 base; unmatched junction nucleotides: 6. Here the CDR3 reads CASSPWGGSYNEQFF. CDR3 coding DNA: TGTGCCAGCAGTCCATGGGGAGGGTCCTACAATGAGCAGTTCTTC.

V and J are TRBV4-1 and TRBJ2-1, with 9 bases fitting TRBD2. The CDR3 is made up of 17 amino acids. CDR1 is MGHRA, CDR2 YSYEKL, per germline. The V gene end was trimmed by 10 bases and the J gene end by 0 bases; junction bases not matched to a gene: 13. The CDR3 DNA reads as TGCGCCACCTCCAGGCTAGCGGGGCAAAGCTCCTACAATGAGCAGTTCTTC. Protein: CATSRLAGQSSYNEQFF.

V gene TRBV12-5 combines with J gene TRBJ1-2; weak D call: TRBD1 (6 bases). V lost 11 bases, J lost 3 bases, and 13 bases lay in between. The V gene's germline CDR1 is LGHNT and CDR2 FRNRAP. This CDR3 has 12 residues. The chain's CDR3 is CAVSTGDYGYTF. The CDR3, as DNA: TGTGCTGTTTCGACAGGAGACTATGGCTACACCTTC.

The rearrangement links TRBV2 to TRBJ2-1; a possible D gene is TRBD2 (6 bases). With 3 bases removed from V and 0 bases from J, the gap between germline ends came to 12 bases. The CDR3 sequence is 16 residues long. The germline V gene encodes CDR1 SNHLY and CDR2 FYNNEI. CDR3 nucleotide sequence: TGTGCCAGCAGTGAGCGGGCGGGGATCTCCTACAATGAGCAGTTCTTC. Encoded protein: CASSERAGISYNEQFF.

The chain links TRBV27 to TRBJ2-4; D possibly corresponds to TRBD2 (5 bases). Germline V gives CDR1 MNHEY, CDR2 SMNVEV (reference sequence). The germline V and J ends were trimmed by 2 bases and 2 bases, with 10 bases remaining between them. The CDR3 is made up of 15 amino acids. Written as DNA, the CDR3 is TGTGCCAGCAGTTTAGAACGAGGGTCCAAAAACATTCAGTACTTC. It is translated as CASSLERGSKNIQYF.

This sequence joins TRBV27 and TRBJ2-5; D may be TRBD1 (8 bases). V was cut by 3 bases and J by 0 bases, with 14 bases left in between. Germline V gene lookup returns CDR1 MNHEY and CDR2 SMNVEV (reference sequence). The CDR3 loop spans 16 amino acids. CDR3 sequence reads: CASSFLQGGYQETQYF. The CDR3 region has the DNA TGTGCCAGCAGTTTCTTACAGGGGGGGTACCAAGAGACCCAGTACTTC.

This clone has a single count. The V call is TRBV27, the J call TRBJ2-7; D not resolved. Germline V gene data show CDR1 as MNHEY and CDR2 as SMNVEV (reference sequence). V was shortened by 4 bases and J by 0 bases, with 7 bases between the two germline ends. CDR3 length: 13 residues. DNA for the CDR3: TGTGCCAGCAGTTCCAGTAACTCCTACGAGCAGTACTTC. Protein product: CASSSSNSYEQYF.

Here the CDR3 DNA reads TGTGCCAGCAGTCCCCACCTGGGAGGCAGCAGCTCTGGGGCCAACGTCCTGACTTTC. Amino acid sequence: CASSPHLGGSSSGANVLTF. J is TRBJ2-6 and V is TRBV27, with D perhaps matching TRBD2 (6 bases). V shed 5 bases and J shed 0 bases, with 20 bases lying between them. This CDR3 is built from 19 residues. Germline V gives CDR1 MNHEY, CDR2 SMNVEV (reference sequence).

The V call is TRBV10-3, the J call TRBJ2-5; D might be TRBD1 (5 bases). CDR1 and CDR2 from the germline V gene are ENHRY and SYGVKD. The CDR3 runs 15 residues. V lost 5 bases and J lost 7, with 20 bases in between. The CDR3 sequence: CAISQRGDREGTQYF. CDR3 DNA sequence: TGTGCCATCAGTCAGCGTGGAGACAGAGAAGGGACCCAGTACTTC.

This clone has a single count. CDR3 region: CASSLAGEGDTQYF. CDR3 sequence (DNA): TGCGCCAGCAGCTTGGCAGGGGAAGGAGATACGCAGTATTTT. The chain carries TRBV5-1 and TRBJ2-3; weak D call: TRBD1 (6 bases). Germline V gene sequence: CDR1 SGHRS, CDR2 YFSETQ. V gave up 0 bases and J gave up 5 bases, with 10 bases separating them. The CDR3 is 14 residues long.

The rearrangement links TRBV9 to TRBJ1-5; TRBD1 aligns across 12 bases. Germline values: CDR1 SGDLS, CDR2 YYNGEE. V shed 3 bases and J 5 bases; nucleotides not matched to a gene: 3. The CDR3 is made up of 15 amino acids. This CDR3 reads CASSAGTGGYQPQHF. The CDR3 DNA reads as TGTGCCAGCAGCGCCGGGACAGGGGGCTATCAGCCCCAGCATTTT. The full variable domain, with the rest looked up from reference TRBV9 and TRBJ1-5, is DSGVTQTPKHLITATGQRVTLRCSPRSGDLSVYWYQQSLDQGLQFLIQYYNGEERAKGNILERFSAQQFPDLHSELNLSSLELGDSALYFCASSAGTGGYQPQHFGDGTRLSIL.

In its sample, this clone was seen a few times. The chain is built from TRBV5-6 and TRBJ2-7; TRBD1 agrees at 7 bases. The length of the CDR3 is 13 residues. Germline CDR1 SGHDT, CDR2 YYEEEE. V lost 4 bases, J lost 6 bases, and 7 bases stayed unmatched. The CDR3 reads CASSHYRGVEQYF. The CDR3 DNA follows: TGTGCCAGCAGCCACTACAGGGGAGTCGAGCAGTACTTC.

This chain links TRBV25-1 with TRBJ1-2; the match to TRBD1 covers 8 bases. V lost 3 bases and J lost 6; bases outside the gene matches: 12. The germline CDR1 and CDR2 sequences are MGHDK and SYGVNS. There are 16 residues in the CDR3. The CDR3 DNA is TGTGCCAGCAGTGAGTGGACGGAACAGGGGGTTCATGGCTACACCTTC. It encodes CASSEWTEQGVHGYTF.